These T cell receptor beta chains were read from a single sample in a study of beta chain features in type 1 diabetes. Measured with immunoSEQ multiplex PCR; TCRdb has only the in-frame clones, and not every one. Among about 700,000 clones listed, under 15% were seen once. Sequenced material: naive CD4+ T cells from blood. The receptors were gathered from a man between 18 and 29 years old with type 1 diabetes. Both conserved end residues are part of each CDR3. A D gene is named only where the DNA matches it firmly. The size field is filled for only some rows; it gives once, few, many or a size class.

size,V,length,D,J,CDR3,DNA
NA,TRBV27,13,NA,TRBJ1-5,CASSLQSNQPQHF,TGTGCCAGCAGTTTACAGAGCAATCAGCCCCAGCATTTT
NA,TRBV30,15,TRBD1,TRBJ1-2,CAWSTGQGFNYGYTF,TGTGCCTGGTCGACCGGACAGGGGTTTAACTATGGCTACACCTTC
NA,TRBV7-9,15,NA,TRBJ1-4,CASSPEYATNEKLFF,TGTGCCAGCAGCCCGGAGTATGCAACTAATGAAAAACTGTTTTTT
NA,TRBV28,12,NA,TRBJ1-1,CASLDMNTEAFF,TGTGCCAGCCTTGACATGAACACTGAAGCTTTCTTT
few,TRBV10-3,13,NA,TRBJ1-1,CAISGTGRTEAFF,TGTGCCATCAGTGGGACGGGGAGGACTGAAGCTTTCTTT
few,TRBV28,15,NA,TRBJ2-3,CASSFSSSSQDTQYF,TGTGCCAGCAGTTTCTCGTCTAGCTCCCAAGATACGCAGTATTTT
NA,TRBV7-2,15,NA,TRBJ2-1,CASSSPFLGDNEQFF,TGTGCCAGCAGCTCACCCTTTCTAGGGGACAATGAGCAGTTCTTC
few,TRBV30,13,NA,TRBJ1-5,CAWDLGVDQPQHF,TGTGCCTGGGACCTCGGGGTGGATCAGCCCCAGCATTTT
few,TRBV7-2,12,NA,TRBJ1-2,CASSLLGVGYTF,TGTGCCAGCAGCCTTCTCGGGGTTGGCTACACCTTC
once,TRBV30,15,NA,TRBJ1-2,CAWSEAGLLSYGYTF,TGTGCCTGGAGTGAGGCGGGGCTCCTCTCCTATGGCTACACCTTC
few,TRBV4-1,17,NA,TRBJ2-2,CASRPFSGTQNTGELFF,TGCGCCAGCCGACCTTTCTCCGGGACACAGAACACCGGGGAGCTGTTTTTT
NA,TRBV7-9,10,NA,TRBJ2-1,CASRRGEQFF,TGTGCCAGCAGGAGGGGTGAGCAGTTCTTC
NA,TRBV25-1,14,TRBD1,TRBJ1-1,CASSGQGARGEAFF,TGTGCCAGCAGTGGACAGGGGGCCCGTGGGGAAGCTTTCTTT
few,TRBV6-5,14,NA,TRBJ2-3,CASNPGWGTDTQYF,TGTGCCAGCAACCCAGGTTGGGGCACAGATACGCAGTATTTT
NA,TRBV27,13,NA,TRBJ2-6,CASRLSGANVLTF,TGTGCCAGCAGACTCTCTGGGGCCAACGTCCTGACTTTC
NA,TRBV30,13,NA,TRBJ2-5,CAWSLSSGSSQYF,TGTGCCTGGAGTCTATCGTCAGGGAGTTCCCAGTACTTC
few,TRBV5-4,15,NA,TRBJ1-1,CASSLDALRRVEAFF,TGTGCCAGCAGCTTGGATGCCCTTCGCCGGGTTGAAGCTTTCTTT
NA,TRBV12-5,14,NA,TRBJ2-7,CASGSGGADYEQYF,TGTGCTAGTGGTTCGGGGGGCGCCGACTACGAGCAGTACTTC
NA,TRBV2,15,NA,TRBJ2-5,CASSTRRQTQETQYF,TGTGCCAGCAGTACACGGCGGCAGACCCAAGAGACCCAGTACTTC
NA,TRBV18,14,TRBD1,TRBJ1-6,CASSPTGAGEPLHF,TGTGCCAGCTCACCGACAGGGGCGGGCGAGCCCCTCCACTTT
few,TRBV5-4,15,NA,TRBJ2-1,CASSLDPSSYNEQFF,TGTGCCAGCAGCTTGGATCCCAGCTCCTACAATGAGCAGTTCTTC
few,TRBV6-5,12,TRBD1,TRBJ1-1,CAMGQSNTEAFF,TGTGCCATGGGACAGTCTAACACTGAAGCTTTCTTT
NA,TRBV14,15,NA,TRBJ1-1,CASSQGSPGYTEAFF,TGTGCCAGCAGCCAAGGGTCCCCCGGGTACACTGAAGCTTTCTTT
NA,TRBV7-2,13,TRBD2,TRBJ2-5,CASSAGGAETQYF,TGTGCCAGCAGCGCCGGGGGGGCAGAGACCCAGTACTTC
NA,TRBV10-2,13,TRBD1,TRBJ1-2,CASSEGTGYGYTF,TGCGCCAGCAGTGAGGGGACAGGGTATGGCTACACCTTC
few,TRBV25-1,13,NA,TRBJ2-2,CASRGSGTGELFF,TGTGCCAGCAGGGGGTCTGGCACCGGGGAGCTGTTTTTT
NA,TRBV4-1,14,TRBD1,TRBJ1-1,CASSQGQGDTEAFF,TGCGCCAGCAGCCAGGGACAGGGGGACACTGAAGCTTTCTTT
few,TRBV25-1,15,TRBD2,TRBJ2-3,CASSEGRGGRDTQYF,TGTGCCAGCAGTGAAGGGCGGGGGGGCCGTGATACGCAGTATTTT
NA,TRBV2,14,NA,TRBJ2-2,CASRGTANTGELFF,TGTGCCAGCAGAGGGACGGCGAACACCGGGGAGCTGTTTTTT
NA,TRBV30,13,NA,TRBJ1-1,CAWSASSFSEAFF,TGTGCCTGGAGTGCATCCTCGTTCAGTGAAGCTTTCTTT
NA,TRBV4-1,16,NA,TRBJ1-5,CASRPGSGLSNQPQHF,TGCGCCAGCAGACCCGGTTCAGGGCTAAGCAATCAGCCCCAGCATTTT
few,TRBV18,16,NA,TRBJ1-5,CASSPLALNSNQPQHF,TGTGCCAGCTCACCACTAGCATTGAATAGCAATCAGCCCCAGCATTTT
NA,TRBV6-1,17,TRBD1,TRBJ2-3,CASSGLYGTGGADTQYF,TGTGCCAGCAGTGGTCTATATGGGACAGGGGGCGCAGATACGCAGTATTTT
NA,TRBV6-5,16,NA,TRBJ2-7,CASSYRGAEHSYEQYF,TGTGCCAGCAGTTACAGGGGAGCGGAACACTCCTACGAGCAGTACTTC
NA,TRBV28,16,NA,TRBJ2-1,CASSLQGFLNDDEQFF,TGTGCCAGCAGCCTTCAGGGGTTTCTTAATGATGATGAGCAGTTCTTC
NA,TRBV6-6,13,NA,TRBJ2-5,CASSYDFQETQYF,TGTGCCAGCAGTTACGACTTCCAAGAGACCCAGTACTTC
few,TRBV7-2,14,TRBD1,TRBJ2-7,CASSLTTGNYEQYF,TGTGCCAGCAGCTTGACGACAGGGAATTACGAGCAGTACTTC
NA,TRBV7-2,15,TRBD1,TRBJ1-1,CASSLTGQGNTEAFF,TGTGCCAGCAGCTTAACTGGACAGGGGAACACTGAAGCTTTCTTT
few,TRBV30,12,NA,TRBJ1-2,CAWAGGSYGYTF,TGTGCCTGGGCCGGGGGGTCCTATGGCTACACCTTC
NA,TRBV6-1,15,NA,TRBJ1-4,CASGGRPDGKEKLFF,TGTGCCAGCGGGGGGCGTCCGGACGGCAAGGAAAAACTGTTTTTT
few,TRBV28,19,TRBD1,TRBJ1-4,CASSFLGTGVSATNEKLFF,TGTGCCAGCAGTTTCTTGGGCACAGGGGTATCTGCAACTAATGAAAAACTGTTTTTT
few,TRBV4-1,13,NA,TRBJ1-4,CASSQMKTEKLFF,TGCGCCAGCAGCCAAATGAAGACAGAAAAACTGTTTTTT
few,TRBV7-2,15,NA,TRBJ2-5,CASSLNSGSQETQYF,TGTGCCAGCAGCTTAAATAGCGGATCCCAAGAGACCCAGTACTTC
NA,TRBV7-6,15,TRBD2,TRBJ2-5,CASSVLAGGLETQYF,TGTGCCAGCAGCGTATTAGCGGGGGGGCTCGAGACCCAGTACTTC
few,TRBV28,14,TRBD1,TRBJ2-2,CASTYRGDPGELFF,TGTGCCAGCACCTACAGGGGGGATCCCGGGGAGCTGTTTTTT
few,TRBV11-3,12,NA,TRBJ2-2,CASSYRAGELFF,TGTGCCAGCAGTTACAGGGCCGGGGAGCTGTTTTTT
NA,TRBV6-4,16,TRBD1,TRBJ1-1,CASSDGEGQKNTEAFF,TGTGCCAGCAGTGACGGCGAGGGACAGAAGAACACTGAAGCTTTCTTT
few,TRBV4-1,14,NA,TRBJ1-5,CASSQESVNQPQHF,TGCGCCAGCAGCCAAGAATCCGTCAATCAGCCCCAGCATTTT
NA,TRBV10-3,14,NA,TRBJ1-1,CAISESGMNTEAFF,TGTGCCATCAGTGAGTCCGGAATGAACACTGAAGCTTTCTTT
NA,TRBV19,15,TRBD1,TRBJ2-2,CASSIGDRDPGELFF,TGTGCCAGTAGTATAGGGGACAGGGATCCCGGGGAGCTGTTTTTT
few,TRBV29-1,14,NA,TRBJ2-5,CSVEETGGRETQYF,TGCAGCGTTGAGGAGACAGGAGGTCGTGAGACCCAGTACTTC
NA,TRBV28,12,NA,TRBJ1-2,CASSLSGYGYTF,TGTGCCAGCAGTTTATCAGGGTACGGCTACACCTTC
few,TRBV6-6,16,NA,TRBJ1-5,CASSYSNAGSRQPQHF,TGTGCCAGCAGTTACTCGAATGCGGGGTCACGGCAGCCCCAGCATTTT
few,TRBV6-1,12,NA,TRBJ2-3,CASSGFTDTQYF,TGTGCCAGCAGTGGATTCACAGATACGCAGTATTTT
NA,TRBV10-3,14,NA,TRBJ2-1,CAISDSSAVGEQFF,TGTGCCATCAGTGATAGTAGTGCGGTTGGTGAGCAGTTCTTC